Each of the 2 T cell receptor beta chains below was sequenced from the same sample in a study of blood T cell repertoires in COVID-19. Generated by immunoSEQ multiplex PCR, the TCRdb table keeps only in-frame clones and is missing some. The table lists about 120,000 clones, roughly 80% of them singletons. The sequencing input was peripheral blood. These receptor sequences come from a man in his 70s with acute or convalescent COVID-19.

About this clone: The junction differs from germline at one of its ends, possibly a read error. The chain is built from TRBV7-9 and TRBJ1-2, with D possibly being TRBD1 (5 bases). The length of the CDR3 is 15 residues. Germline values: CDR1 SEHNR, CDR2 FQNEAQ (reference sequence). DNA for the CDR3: TGTGGCAGCAGGCTATCGGGGGGAATGAGTGATGGCTACACCTTC. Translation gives CGSRLSGGMSDGYTF.

CDR3 protein: CASSYGSGRPYEQYF. CDR3 DNA sequence: TGTGCCAGCAGTTACGGTAGCGGGAGACCCTACGAGCAGTACTTC. This sequence joins TRBV6-5 and TRBJ2-7; the match to TRBD2 covers 9 bases. The trim removed 2 bases at V and 2 bases at J, leaving 4 bases unmatched. The germline gives CDR1 MNHEY, CDR2 SVGAGI. The CDR3 spans 15 residues.